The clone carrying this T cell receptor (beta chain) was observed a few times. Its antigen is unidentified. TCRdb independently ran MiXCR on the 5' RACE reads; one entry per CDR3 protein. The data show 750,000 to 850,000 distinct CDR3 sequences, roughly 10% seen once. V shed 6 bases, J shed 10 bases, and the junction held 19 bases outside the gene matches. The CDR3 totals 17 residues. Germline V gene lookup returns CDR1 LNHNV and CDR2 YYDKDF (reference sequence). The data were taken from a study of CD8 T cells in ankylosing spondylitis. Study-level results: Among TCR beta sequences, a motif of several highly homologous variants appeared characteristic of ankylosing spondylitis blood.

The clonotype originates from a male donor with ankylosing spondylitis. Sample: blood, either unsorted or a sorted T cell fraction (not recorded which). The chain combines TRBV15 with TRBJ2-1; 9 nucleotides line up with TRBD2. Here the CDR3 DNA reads TGTGCCACCAGGTCGGGCCTCGCGGGAGGGCGAGGGAACGAGCAGTTCTTC. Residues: CATRSGLAGGRGNEQFF.